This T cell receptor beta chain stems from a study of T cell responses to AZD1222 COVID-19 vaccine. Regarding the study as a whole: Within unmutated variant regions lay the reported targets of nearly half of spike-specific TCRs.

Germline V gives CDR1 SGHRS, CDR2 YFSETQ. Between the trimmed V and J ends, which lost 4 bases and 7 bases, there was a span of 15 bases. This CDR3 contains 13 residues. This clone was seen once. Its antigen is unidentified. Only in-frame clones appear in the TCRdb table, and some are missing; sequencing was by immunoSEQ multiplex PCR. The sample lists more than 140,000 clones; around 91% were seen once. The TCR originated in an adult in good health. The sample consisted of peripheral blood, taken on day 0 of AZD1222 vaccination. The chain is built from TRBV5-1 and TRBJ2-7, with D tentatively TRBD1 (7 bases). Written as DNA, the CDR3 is TGCGCCAGCAGCCCCTCCCCAGGGGGGGAGCAGTACTTC. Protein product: CASSPSPGGEQYF.